The next 26 T cell receptor beta chains were all read from a single sample in a study of T cell repertoires in cytomegalovirus infection. MiXCR was run by TCRdb on the reads, yielding one entry per CDR3 protein. This sample has 350,000 to 500,000 distinct CDR3 sequences, with around 32% found just once. Sequencing used PBMCs. Receptor source: a human donor in good health (CMV status not recorded). Some clones in this sample may be carry-over from other donors' samples.

This chain links TRBV20-1 with TRBJ1-2; a weak D match, TRBD1 (6 bases). V was shortened by 3 bases and J by 8 bases, with 16 bases between the two germline ends. CDR1 is DFQATT and CDR2 is SNEGSKA in the germline V gene (reference sequence). The CDR3 spans 13 residues. This CDR3 reads CSASPTGTGGYTF. In nucleotides, the CDR3 is TGCAGTGCTAGCCCGACAGGAACGGGGGGCTACACCTTC.

CDR3 nucleotide sequence: TGTGCCAGCAGCTTATCCGCGGGTGAAAAACTGTTTTTT. This sequence encodes CASSLSAGEKLFF. J is TRBJ1-4 and V is TRBV7-6; no firm D call. The germline V gene encodes CDR1 SGHVS and CDR2 FNYEAQ. This CDR3 comprises 13 residues. With 2 bases removed from V and 7 bases from J, the gap between germline ends came to 8 bases.

There are a few counts of this clonotype. The V and J genes are TRBV19 and TRBJ2-2; 14 bases align to TRBD2. The germline V gene encodes CDR1 LNHDA and CDR2 SQIVND (reference sequence). The CDR3 has 16 amino acids. J gave up 3 bases and V 9 bases, and 6 bases lay outside the gene matches. The CDR3 nucleotides are TGTGCCAGCCGGACTAGCGGGGGGACGTACACCGGGGAGCTGTTTTTT. Amino acids: CASRTSGGTYTGELFF. Full variable domain (missing parts from reference TRBV19 and TRBJ2-2): DGGITQSPKYLFRKEGQNVTLSCEQNLNHDAMYWYRQDPGQGLRLIYYSQIVNDFQKGDIAEGYSVSREKKESFPLTVTSAQKNPTAFYLCASRTSGGTYTGELFFGEGSRLTVL.

The rearrangement links TRBV2 to TRBJ2-5; D perhaps matches TRBD2 (5 bases). V was shortened by 5 bases and J by 0 bases, with 19 bases between the two germline ends. The germline V gene has CDR1 SNHLY and CDR2 FYNNEI. The CDR3 is 17 amino acids. DNA of the CDR3: TGTGCCAGCAGTCAGAATCGCCCCGGGATTTACCAAGAGACCCAGTACTTC. Its protein product is CASSQNRPGIYQETQYF. Variable domain in full (rest from reference TRBV2 and TRBJ2-5): EPEVTQTPSHQVTQMGQEVILRCVPISNHLYFYWYRQILGQKVEFLVSFYNNEISEKSEIFDDQFSVERPDGSNFTLKIRSTKLEDSAMYFCASSQNRPGIYQETQYFGPGTRLLVL.

V is TRBV20-1 and J is TRBJ1-2, with D unclear. V was shortened by 1 base and J by 7 bases, with 22 bases between the two germline ends. The CDR3 contains 16 residues. The V gene's germline CDR1 is DFQATT and CDR2 SNEGSKA (reference sequence). CDR3 protein: CSARALLKVSNGGYTF. CDR3 sequence (DNA): TGCAGTGCTAGAGCTCTCTTGAAAGTATCGAACGGTGGCTACACCTTC.

This clonotype was detected only a few times. The J gene is TRBJ2-5, the V gene TRBV6-2 or TRBV6-3; D is uncertain. The CDR3 loop spans 14 amino acids. V was shortened by 3 bases and J by 1 base, with 9 bases between the two germline ends. CDR1 is MNHEY, CDR2 SVGEGT, per germline. CDR3 nucleotide sequence: TGTGCCAGCAGTTATGAAGCGCTCCAAGAGACCCAGTACTTC. Amino acids: CASSYEALQETQYF.

Notes on this clonotype: One junction end does not reproduce the germline sequence, and a read error may be involved. This chain uses TRBV9 with TRBJ2-1, with D perhaps TRBD1 or TRBD2 (6 bases each). Germline CDR1 reads SGDLS; CDR2 reads YYNGEE. The CDR3 has 11 amino acids. As DNA, the CDR3 is TGCGACAGCAGCCAGGGGCGGGGGCAGTTCTTC. Protein sequence: CDSSQGRGQFF.

The J gene is TRBJ2-4, the V gene TRBV5-6, with D tentatively TRBD1 (6 bases). Germline CDR1 is SGHDT and CDR2 is YYEEEE. The V end lost 3 bases, the J end lost 7 bases, and 20 bases lay between the germline ends. The CDR3 contains 16 residues. The CDR3 nucleotides are TGTGCCAGCAGCTCATGGGGGCTAGTAGGCTCTAACATTCAGTACTTC. It is translated as CASSSWGLVGSNIQYF.

This clonotype appeared a few times. The junction differs from germline at one of its ends, possibly a read error. The chain joins TRBV10-3 to TRBJ1-1; possibly TRBD1 for D (5 bases). CDR1 is ENHRY and CDR2 is SYGVKD in the germline V gene. The CDR3 is 12 residues long. The CDR3 sequence is CAISVDASPREF. The DNA of the CDR3 is TGTGCCATCAGTGTAGATGCTTCGCCCAGGGAGTTT.

J is TRBJ1-2 and V is TRBV19; TRBD1 matches 7 bases. V shed 7 bases and J 3 bases; nucleotides not matched to a gene: 14. CDR1 LNHDA and CDR2 SQIVND come from the germline V gene (reference sequence). This CDR3 has 16 amino acids. The CDR3 DNA follows: TGTGCCAGTACCCAGGAGATAGGGACAGCTTACTATGGCTACACCTTC. Amino acid sequence: CASTQEIGTAYYGYTF.

About this clonotype itself: The junction shows a germline mismatch at one end, possibly a read error. The V gene is TRBV5-1, the J gene TRBJ1-1; 9 bases are shared with TRBD1. This CDR3 comprises 15 residues. In germline, CDR1 is SGHRS, CDR2 YFSETQ. The CDR3 DNA follows: TGCGCCAGCAGCGGGTCCGGGACAGGGAACAATGAAGCTTTCTTT. Its protein is CASSGSGTGNNEAFF.

The chain recombines TRBV20-1 with TRBJ2-5, with TRBD1 matching over 9 bases. The trim removed 3 bases at V and 5 bases at J, leaving 7 bases unmatched. The CDR3 is 14 amino acids. Germline values: CDR1 DFQATT, CDR2 SNEGSKA (reference sequence). CDR3 residues: CSARGTGISETQYF. The CDR3, as DNA: TGCAGTGCTAGGGGGACAGGGATAAGTGAGACCCAGTACTTC.

The chain employs TRBV30 and TRBJ1-1; no clear D gene. This CDR3 is 14 amino acids long. Germline CDR1 GTSNPN, CDR2 SVGIG (reference sequence). V was trimmed by 3 bases and J by 4 bases, leaving 15 bases between them. The CDR3 nucleotides are TGTGCCTGGAGCCTACCAGGACGGCTCACTGAAGCTTTCTTT. Encoded protein: CAWSLPGRLTEAFF.

The V and J genes are TRBV14 and TRBJ2-1; no clear D. The germline CDR1 and CDR2 sequences are SGHDN and FVKESK. The CDR3 is 13 residues long. The V and J ends lost 3 bases and 3 bases respectively, with 6 bases between them. The CDR3 loop reads CASSQAVYNEQFF. CDR3 coding DNA: TGTGCCAGCAGCCAGGCTGTCTACAATGAGCAGTTCTTC.

This rearrangement joins TRBV19 to TRBJ2-7; the D gene is possibly TRBD2 (6 bases). CDR1 is LNHDA and CDR2 is SQIVND in the germline V gene (reference sequence). V shed 7 bases and J shed 6 bases, with 19 bases lying between them. CDR3 length: 14 amino acids. The CDR3 sequence is CASTLDYEAVEQYF. CDR3 coding DNA: TGTGCCAGTACCCTGGACTACGAGGCTGTCGAGCAGTACTTC.

This clonotype has only a few counts. The genes are TRBV18 and TRBJ2-7; D might be TRBD2 (5 bases). The CDR3 runs 13 residues. V lost 3 bases to trimming and J lost 7 bases, with 13 bases between them. Germline-derived CDR1 and CDR2 are KGHSH and LQKENI. The CDR3 DNA reads TGTGCCAGCTCACCTAAGGACTTTGGAGAGCAGTACTTC. The encoded protein is CASSPKDFGEQYF. Using reference TRBV18 and TRBJ2-7 for the parts outside the CDR3, the full variable domain is NAGVMQNPRHLVRRRGQEARLRCSPMKGHSHVYWYRQLPEEGLKFMVYLQKENIIDESGMPKERFSAEFPKEGPSILRIQQVVRGDSAAYFCASSPKDFGEQYFGPGTRLTVT.

This clonotype was seen repeatedly, ten times or more. The chain uses TRBV19 and TRBJ2-1; 7 bases line up with TRBD1. The CDR3 has 16 residues. The germline gives CDR1 LNHDA, CDR2 SQIVND (reference sequence). Trimming took 1 base from V and 0 from J; bases not matched to a gene: 3. The CDR3 protein is CASSIGTGLSYNEQFF. CDR3 nucleotide sequence: TGTGCCAGTAGTATAGGGACAGGCCTCTCCTACAATGAGCAGTTCTTC.

This clonotype was detected a few times. The V gene is TRBV7-6, the J gene TRBJ2-1; 8 bases map to TRBD1. The V gene's germline CDR1 is SGHVS and CDR2 FNYEAQ. V lost 5 bases to trimming and J lost 0 bases; unmatched junction nucleotides: 6. The CDR3 is 16 residues long. CDR3 nucleotide sequence: TGTGCCAGCAGCCCATGGACAGGGAGCTCCTACAATGAGCAGTTCTTC. The encoded protein is CASSPWTGSSYNEQFF.

V and J are TRBV4-3 and TRBJ1-5, with 7 bases aligning to TRBD1. The CDR3 has 17 residues. V lost 1 base, J lost 6 bases, and 12 bases stayed unmatched. Per the germline V gene, CDR1 is LGHNA and CDR2 is YSLEER. The CDR3 reads CASSQGAGGQGVQPQHF. CDR3 DNA: TGCGCCAGCAGCCAAGGCGCGGGAGGGCAGGGGGTTCAGCCCCAGCATTTT.

V usage is TRBV4-1 and J usage is TRBJ1-1; D is unclear. Between the trimmed V and J ends, which lost 4 bases and 1 base, there was a span of 16 bases. This CDR3 contains 16 residues. The germline CDR1 and CDR2 sequences are MGHRA and YSYEKL. The CDR3 region has the DNA TGCGCCAGCAGCCCCGTCACGAGGCCGGAGAACACTGAAGCTTTCTTT. Translation: CASSPVTRPENTEAFF.

In the case of this clonotype: A much bigger clone sits one base away, suggesting this may be a read error. The conserved closing phenylalanine or tryptophan is absent in this CDR3, likely reflecting a read error. The chain links TRBV7-2 to TRBJ2-7; D call uncertain. Germline V gene data show CDR1 as SGHTA and CDR2 as FQGNSA. This CDR3 contains 13 residues. V was cut by 1 base and J by 8 bases, with 12 bases left in between. In nucleotides, the CDR3 is TGTGCCAGCAGCTTAGGGCGGTTGGTTAAGCAGTACTTA. Its protein product is CASSLGRLVKQYL.

Many counts were recorded for this clonotype. This rearrangement joins TRBV7-8 to TRBJ1-5; no firm D call. The CDR3 runs to 13 residues. CDR1 SGHVS and CDR2 FQNEAQ come from the germline V gene. V was clipped by 5 bases and J by 3 bases, with 8 bases between them. The CDR3 loop reads CASSGQNNQPQHF. The CDR3 nucleotides are TGTGCCAGCAGCGGCCAGAACAATCAGCCCCAGCATTTT. Based on the CDR3 plus reference TRBV7-8 and TRBJ1-5, the full variable domain is GAGVSQSPRYKVAKRGQDVALRCDPISGHVSLFWYQQALGQGPEFLTYFQNEAQLDKSGLPSDRFFAERPEGSVSTLKIQRTQQEDSAVYLCASSGQNNQPQHFGDGTRLSIL.

A remark on this clonotype: One end of the junction is discordant with germline, which a read error may explain. This rearrangement joins TRBV6-5 to TRBJ1-1; a weak D match, TRBD1 (6 bases). The CDR3 has 14 amino acids. The germline V gene has CDR1 MNHEY and CDR2 SVGAGI. The CDR3, as DNA: TGTTCCAGCAGAACACAGGGCATGAACACTGAAGCTTTCTTT. Its translation is CSSRTQGMNTEAFF.

To note about this clonotype: A much larger clone differs from this one at a single base, so this may be a read error. The chain recombines TRBV7-2 with TRBJ2-5; perhaps D is TRBD1 or TRBD2 (5 bases each). Germline CDR1 SGHTA, CDR2 FQGNSA. This CDR3 comprises 19 residues. CDR3 amino acids: CASSLAYIGAGRFTEPQYF. CDR3 DNA sequence: TGTGCCAGCAGCTTAGCGTACATCGGGGCAGGGAGATTTACAGAGCCCCAGTACTTC.

In this sample, this clonotype turned up a few times. This rearrangement joins TRBV6-5 to TRBJ1-1, with a tentative D call TRBD1 (6 bases). The CDR3 consists of 14 residues. Trimming left V 0 bases short and J 10 bases short, with 15 bases between. Looked up from germline, CDR1 is MNHEY and CDR2 is SVGAGI. CDR3 sequence reads: CASSYSPAQGIAFF. For the CDR3, the DNA is TGTGCCAGCAGTTACTCGCCGGCCCAGGGGATAGCTTTCTTT.

V gene TRBV6-5 combines with J gene TRBJ1-2; tentative D call: TRBD1 (6 bases). Germline CDR1 MNHEY, CDR2 SVGAGI. The V end was cut by 0 bases, the J end by 1 base, with 15 bases between. The CDR3 has 17 residues. This CDR3 reads CASSYSVYGTLNYGYTF. In DNA form, the CDR3 reads TGTGCCAGCAGTTACTCGGTTTACGGGACACTTAACTATGGCTACACCTTC.